Presented here are 6 T cell receptor beta chains from one specimen sequenced in a study of T cell responses to AZD1222 COVID-19 vaccine. Generated by immunoSEQ multiplex PCR, the TCRdb table keeps only in-frame clones and is missing some. The table includes over 130,000 clones, more than 85% detected once. Sequences were derived from peripheral blood, sampled 28 days after the second AZD1222 dose. The receptors come from an adult who received the AZD1222 COVID-19 vaccine.

V gene TRBV9 combines with J gene TRBJ1-1; D unresolved. V was shortened by 4 bases and J by 2 bases, with 12 bases between the two germline ends. The CDR3 sequence is 14 residues long. Germline V gives CDR1 SGDLS, CDR2 YYNGEE. This CDR3 is CASSPEGRNTEAFF. In DNA, the CDR3 is TGTGCCAGCAGCCCAGAAGGACGTAACACTGAAGCTTTCTTT.

The chain recombines TRBV7-6 with TRBJ2-2; D remains ambiguous. The V gene's germline CDR1 is SGHVS and CDR2 FNYEAQ. Trimming stripped 2 bases from V and 4 bases from J, with 8 bases between. The CDR3 spans 14 residues. The CDR3 region is CASSLIAVTGELFF. The CDR3 nucleotides read TGTGCCAGCAGCTTAATCGCGGTCACCGGGGAGCTGTTTTTT.

This chain joins TRBV2 and TRBJ2-7; 14 bases align to TRBD2. The V gene end was trimmed by 6 bases and the J gene end by 1 base; junction bases not matched to a gene: 14. CDR3 length: 19 residues. The germline V gene encodes CDR1 SNHLY and CDR2 FYNNEI. CDR3 in amino acids: CASRSLGLAGAGGSYEQYF. The DNA of the CDR3 is TGTGCCAGCAGGAGCCTGGGACTAGCGGGAGCTGGGGGGTCCTACGAGCAGTACTTC.

In nucleotides, the CDR3 is TGTGCCAGTAGTACCACAGGGGCCGGCACTGAAGCTTTCTTT. Amino acids: CASSTTGAGTEAFF. The chain is built from TRBV19 and TRBJ1-1; 7 bases are a match to TRBD1. Germline V gene lookup returns CDR1 LNHDA and CDR2 SQIVND (reference sequence). The CDR3 length is 14 residues. The V gene end was trimmed by 4 bases and the J gene end by 4 bases; junction bases not matched to a gene: 6. The full variable domain, its missing parts supplied by reference TRBV19 and TRBJ1-1, is DGGITQSPKYLFRKEGQNVTLSCEQNLNHDAMYWYRQDPGQGLRLIYYSQIVNDFQKGDIAEGYSVSREKKESFPLTVTSAQKNPTAFYLCASSTTGAGTEAFFGQGTRLTVV.

The V gene is TRBV11-3, the J gene TRBJ2-1; possible D gene TRBD1, 5 bases. There are 13 residues in the CDR3. Looked up from germline, CDR1 is SGHNT and CDR2 is YENEEA. Trimming cost V 2 bases and J 7 bases, with 9 bases left between them. The CDR3 nucleotides are TGTGCCAGCAGCTTAAGGGGTGTGAATGAGCAGTTCTTC. It codes for CASSLRGVNEQFF.

The CDR3 sequence is CASSQTGTSLYGYTF. CDR3 sequence (DNA): TGTGCCAGCAGCCAGACAGGGACTTCCCTGTATGGCTACACCTTC. This sequence joins TRBV4-2 and TRBJ1-2; 7 bases map to TRBD1. This CDR3 region has 15 residues. V lost 3 bases, J lost 5 bases, and 9 bases stayed unmatched. Per germline, CDR1 LGHNA and CDR2 YNFKEQ.